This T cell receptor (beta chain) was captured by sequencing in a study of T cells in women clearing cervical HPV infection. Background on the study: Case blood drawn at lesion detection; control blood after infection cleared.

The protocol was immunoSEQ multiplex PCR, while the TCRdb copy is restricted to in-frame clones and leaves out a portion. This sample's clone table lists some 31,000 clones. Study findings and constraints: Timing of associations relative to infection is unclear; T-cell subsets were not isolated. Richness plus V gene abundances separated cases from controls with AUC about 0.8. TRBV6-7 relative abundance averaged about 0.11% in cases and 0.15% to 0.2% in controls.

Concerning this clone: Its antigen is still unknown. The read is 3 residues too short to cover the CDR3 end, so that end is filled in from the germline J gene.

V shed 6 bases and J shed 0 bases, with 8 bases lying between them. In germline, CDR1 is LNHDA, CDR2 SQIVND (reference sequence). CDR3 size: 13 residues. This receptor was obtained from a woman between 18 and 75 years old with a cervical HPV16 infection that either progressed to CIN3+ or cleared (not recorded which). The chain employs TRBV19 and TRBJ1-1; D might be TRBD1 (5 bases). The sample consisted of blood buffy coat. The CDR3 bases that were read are TGTGCCAGTAGACACAGGATGAACACTGAA. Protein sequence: CASRHRMNTE. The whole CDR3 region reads CASRHRMNTEAFF.